Below, 17 T cell receptor beta chains from the same sample are listed, as sequenced in a study of T cell repertoires in cytomegalovirus infection. These TCRs' antigens remain unknown. TCRdb re-called the reads with MiXCR, one entry per CDR3 protein. This sample yields some 940,000 distinct CDR3 sequences, of which roughly 30% are seen a single time; 10% to 15% belongs to the top ten. Sequenced here: cultured CD8+ T cells from PBMCs, sampled from culture after CMV antigen stimulation. The receptors were sampled from a human donor in good health (CMV status not recorded). Some clones in this sample may be carry-over from other donors' samples.

This CDR3 is CASSYWSTDGYTF. CDR3 DNA sequence: TGTGCCAGCAGTTACTGGTCCACGGATGGCTACACCTTC. The genes are TRBV6-6 and TRBJ1-2; D uncertain. The V end was cut by 1 base, the J end by 6 bases, with 9 bases between. The CDR3 has 13 amino acids. Per germline, CDR1 MNHNY and CDR2 SVGAGI (reference sequence).

The J gene is TRBJ1-1, the V gene TRBV25-1; TRBD1 is a possible D gene (6 bases). The CDR3 is made up of 13 amino acids. Germline V lookup: CDR1 MGHDK, CDR2 SYGVNS. The V end lost 3 bases, the J end lost 6 bases, and 11 bases lay between the germline ends. CDR3 loop: CASSDQGSPEAFF. Written as DNA, the CDR3 is TGTGCCAGCAGTGATCAGGGGTCCCCTGAAGCTTTCTTT.

The chain links TRBV11-3 to TRBJ2-3, with a weak D call TRBD1 (5 bases). CDR1 is SGHNT, CDR2 YENEEA, per germline. The CDR3 is 14 residues long. V lost 4 bases and J lost 0, with 8 bases in between. The CDR3 DNA reads as TGTGCCAGCAGCTCCTGGACAAGCACAGATACGCAGTATTTT. It translates to CASSSWTSTDTQYF.

The genes are TRBV7-9 and TRBJ2-1, with D possibly called TRBD1 or TRBD2 (5 bases each). The CDR3 runs to 14 residues. Trimming stripped 5 bases from V and 4 bases from J, with 12 bases between. Germline V gene sequence: CDR1 SEHNR, CDR2 FQNEAQ (reference sequence). The CDR3 protein is CASSTRDGYNEQFF. CDR3 nucleotide sequence: TGTGCCAGCAGCACTCGGGACGGATACAATGAGCAGTTCTTC. Complete variable domain (other parts from reference TRBV7-9 and TRBJ2-1): DTGVSQNPRHKITKRGQNVTFRCDPISEHNRLYWYRQTLGQGPEFLTYFQNEAQLEKSRLLSDRFSAERPKGSFSTLEIQRTEQGDSAMYLCASSTRDGYNEQFFGPGTRLTVL.

This clonotype was observed a few times. The chain recombines TRBV12-3 or TRBV12-4 with TRBJ2-1; TRBD2 agrees at 7 bases. After removal of 7 bases from V and 4 bases from J, the junction contained 13 bases not matched to a gene. The CDR3 contains 16 residues. DNA for the CDR3: TGTGCCAGCACCTCCTCTAGCGGCCAATGGTACAATGAGCAGTTCTTC. Translation gives CASTSSSGQWYNEQFF.

This clonotype came up many times. The chain has TRBV20-1 and TRBJ2-3, with TRBD2 matching over 12 bases. The CDR3 length is 14 residues. J lost 6 bases, V lost 5 bases, and 6 bases had no gene match. Germline V gene sequence: CDR1 DFQATT, CDR2 SNEGSKA (reference sequence). CDR3 region: CSALWTSGKDTQYF. DNA for the CDR3: TGCAGTGCTCTTTGGACTAGCGGGAAGGATACGCAGTATTTT.

As to this clonotype: A read error may produce the germline difference seen at one junction end. V and J are TRBV7-4 and TRBJ2-1; D ambiguous. The CDR3 extends over 13 amino acids. Per the germline V gene, CDR1 is SGHVT and CDR2 is SQSDAQ. CDR3 in DNA: TGTGTCAGCAGCAATTCAGAGTACAATGAGCAGTTCTTC. The encoded protein is CVSSNSEYNEQFF.

In this sample, this clonotype turned up a few times. V and J are TRBV12-5 and TRBJ2-7; no firm D call. The germline CDR1 and CDR2 sequences are LGHNT and FRNRAP. V was pared by 2 bases and J by 5 bases, with 10 bases between. This CDR3 contains 13 residues. Written as DNA, the CDR3 is TGTGCTAGTGGTTTGTTTGGGATCGACGAGCAGTACTTC. This translates into CASGLFGIDEQYF.

This clonotype was detected ten times or more. The chain is built from TRBV7-2 and TRBJ2-7; D perhaps matches TRBD2 (5 bases). Between the trimmed V and J ends, which lost 5 bases and 0 bases, there was a span of 11 bases. Germline V gives CDR1 SGHTA, CDR2 FQGNSA. The CDR3 contains 14 residues. CDR3 bases: TGTGCCAGCAGCACCGGGGTTTTCTCCTACGAGCAGTACTTC. It codes for CASSTGVFSYEQYF.

This clonotype was observed at least ten times. The CDR3 is CASSSRRAEVETQYF. The DNA for the CDR3 is TGTGCCAGCAGCAGCCGGAGGGCCGAGGTTGAGACCCAGTACTTC. The chain combines TRBV7-2 with TRBJ2-5; D perhaps matches TRBD2 (6 bases). V dropped 5 bases and J dropped 5 bases, with 18 bases sitting between them. The V gene's germline CDR1 is SGHTA and CDR2 FQGNSA. The CDR3 has 15 amino acids.

In the case of this clonotype: Mismatch with germline at one junction end may stem from a read error. The genes are TRBV6-5 and TRBJ2-7; unclear D gene. This CDR3 has 16 residues. CDR1 and CDR2 (germline): MNHEY, SVGAGI. The CDR3 loop is CACSYSAQYFPYEQYF. The DNA of the CDR3 is TGTGCCTGCAGTTACTCGGCACAGTATTTTCCCTACGAGCAGTACTTC.

This sequence joins TRBV12-3 or TRBV12-4 and TRBJ1-1; a weak D match, TRBD1 (5 bases). The germline V and J ends were trimmed by 5 bases and 6 bases, with 13 bases remaining between them. The CDR3 is 13 residues long. Written as DNA, the CDR3 is TGTGCCAGCAGTCAGGACATTGGCCCTGAAGCTTTCTTT. Translation: CASSQDIGPEAFF.

This clonotype was seen more than once but under ten times. The chain has TRBV24-1 and TRBJ2-7; 11 nucleotides match TRBD2. Per the germline V gene, CDR1 is KGHDR and CDR2 is SFDVKD. The CDR3 covers 17 residues. The ends lost 7 bases at V and 2 bases at J; junction bases unmatched: 12. The CDR3 DNA follows: TGTGCCACCAGCTTAGCGGGGGGGCTCCACCATCCCTACGAGCAGTACTTC. Its protein is CATSLAGGLHHPYEQYF.

This clonotype showed up just a few times. The gene calls are TRBV10-2 and TRBJ1-2, with TRBD1 as a possible D gene (5 bases). V was trimmed by 4 bases and J by 0 bases, leaving 12 bases between them. The CDR3 contains 15 residues. Per germline, CDR1 WSHSY and CDR2 SAAADI. The CDR3: CASSVGRGANYGYTF. DNA for the CDR3: TGCGCCAGCAGTGTGGGGCGCGGAGCTAACTATGGCTACACCTTC.

J is TRBJ2-1 and V is TRBV4-2; D is ambiguous. The V gene lost 0 bases and the J gene lost 2 bases, with 8 bases spanning the gap. The CDR3 runs to 15 residues. Germline loops: CDR1 LGHNA, CDR2 YNFKEQ. This CDR3 is CASSQDVTPYNEQFF. The CDR3 bases are TGTGCCAGCAGCCAAGATGTAACCCCCTACAATGAGCAGTTCTTC.

This clonotype appeared a few times. V gene TRBV10-3 combines with J gene TRBJ2-7; possibly TRBD1 for D (6 bases). Germline CDR1 and CDR2: ENHRY and SYGVKD. The CDR3 has 14 residues. V was clipped by 10 bases and J by 2 bases, with 18 bases between them. This CDR3 reads CATLSSQGPYEQYF. In DNA form, the CDR3 reads TGTGCCACCCTTTCATCACAGGGACCCTACGAGCAGTACTTC.

The rearrangement uses TRBV5-6 and TRBJ2-7; D may correspond to TRBD1 or TRBD2 (5 bases each). V lost 4 bases and J 2 bases, leaving 13 bases between the germline ends. The CDR3 contains 14 residues. CDR1 is SGHDT and CDR2 is YYEEEE in the germline V gene. CDR3 region: CASSLRDGTYEQYF. The CDR3 DNA follows: TGTGCCAGCAGCCTCCGGGACGGTACCTACGAGCAGTACTTC.